A selection of T cell receptor beta chains follows, all from one sample in a study of CD8 T cells in ankylosing spondylitis. TCRdb fed the 5' RACE reads into MiXCR, producing one record per CDR3 protein. Of roughly 490,000 distinct CDR3 sequences listed, approximately 5.3% are singletons. The sequencing input was blood, either unsorted or a sorted T cell fraction (not recorded which). Every receptor here comes from a male donor with ankylosing spondylitis. CDR3s include the opening cysteine and the closing phenylalanine or tryptophan. A D gene is named only where the DNA matches it firmly. Part of the rows lack a size; the others show once, few, many or a class for expanded clones.

v_gene,abundance,j_gene,len,d_gene,CDR3nt,CDR3aa
TRBV20-1,many,TRBJ1-1,12,NA,TGCAGGGCCAGGGGTCCGAACACTGAAGCTTTCTTT,CRARGPNTEAFF
TRBV5-5,few,TRBJ1-2,15,NA,TGTGCCAGCAGCCCAGACGTGAGTGTATACTATGGCTACACCTTC,CASSPDVSVYYGYTF
TRBV9,many,TRBJ2-7,13,NA,TGTGCCAGCAGCGCCGATACAGGGCGCGAGCAGTACTTC,CASSADTGREQYF
TRBV28,many,TRBJ2-1,14,TRBD2,TGTGCCAGCCATAGGGGGACTAGCCTGAATGAGCAGTTCTTC,CASHRGTSLNEQFF
TRBV6-2/TRBV6-3,NA,TRBJ2-7,15,TRBD2,TGTGCCAGCAGTTGGCTAGCGGGAGGCTCCTACGAGCAGTACTTC,CASSWLAGGSYEQYF
TRBV6-6,many,TRBJ1-3,13,NA,TGTGCCAGTGAGACGGGCTCTGGAAACACCATATATTTT,CASETGSGNTIYF
TRBV5-1,NA,TRBJ1-1,15,NA,TGCGCCAGCAGCTTGGTAGGTGGACGTTGGACTGAAGCTTTCTTT,CASSLVGGRWTEAFF
TRBV20-1,many,TRBJ2-4,14,TRBD2,TGCAGTGCTAGGACTAGCGGGAGGGTAGACATTCAGTACTTC,CSARTSGRVDIQYF
TRBV5-1,few,TRBJ2-1,16,NA,TGCGCCAGCAGCTTGGTTTGGGGGCACCTTTACAATGAGCAGTTCTTC,CASSLVWGHLYNEQFF
TRBV7-2,many,TRBJ2-1,15,TRBD2,TGTGCCAGCAGCTTAAAAGCGGGAGGGAGTAATGAGCAGTTCTTC,CASSLKAGGSNEQFF
TRBV11-2,NA,TRBJ1-2,12,NA,TGTGCCAGCAGCTTAGGCCCTGATGGCTACACCTTC,CASSLGPDGYTF
TRBV20-1,many,TRBJ2-7,14,TRBD1,TGCAGTGCTAGCCCCGGGACAGGGAACTACGAGCAGTACTTC,CSASPGTGNYEQYF
TRBV15,NA,TRBJ2-3,17,NA,TGTGCCACCAGCAGAGCCGCAGGGGCCTCTAGCACAGATACGCAGTATTTT,CATSRAAGASSTDTQYF
TRBV5-1,many,TRBJ2-3,15,NA,TGCGCCAGCAGCTTCGGCAGGCCAACCACAGATACGCAGTATTTT,CASSFGRPTTDTQYF
TRBV7-2,many,TRBJ1-4,14,NA,TGTGCCAGCAGCCCCCCCGGACATCGTGAAAAACTGTTTTTT,CASSPPGHREKLFF
TRBV12-3/TRBV12-4,many,TRBJ2-3,16,NA,TGTGCCAGCAGTCCCCCCTCCCCCACGACCACAGATACGCAGTATTTT,CASSPPSPTTTDTQYF
TRBV29-1,many,TRBJ1-1,13,NA,TGCAGCGTTGCAGGGATCGGGAACACTGAAGCTTTCTTT,CSVAGIGNTEAFF
TRBV20-1,many,TRBJ1-2,14,NA,TGCAGTGCCCTAACCGGACAGTTTAACTATGGCTACACCTTC,CSALTGQFNYGYTF
TRBV28,few,TRBJ2-1,15,NA,TGTGCCAGCAGTTTATTCAGGCTAGAGGCCCCTGAGCAGTTCTTC,CASSLFRLEAPEQFF
TRBV12-3/TRBV12-4,many,TRBJ1-2,14,TRBD1,TGTGCCAGCAGAAAAATCGGGACAGGAATTGGCTACACCTTC,CASRKIGTGIGYTF
TRBV5-1,NA,TRBJ2-3,14,TRBD1,TGCGCCAGCAGCGAGGACAGGGCTACAGATACGCAGTATTTT,CASSEDRATDTQYF
TRBV4-2,many,TRBJ2-1,17,NA,TGTGCCAGCAGCCAAGAAACGGGGATTGTACCCTACAATGAGCAGTTCTTC,CASSQETGIVPYNEQFF
TRBV24-1,many,TRBJ2-5,15,NA,TGTGCCACCAGTGACCCTGGACTAGGGGGTGAGACCCAGTACTTC,CATSDPGLGGETQYF
TRBV6-1,many,TRBJ1-2,13,NA,TGTGCCAGCAGTGAGAGGGGATTCCATGGCTACACCTTC,CASSERGFHGYTF
TRBV7-2,many,TRBJ2-1,15,NA,TGTGCCAGCAGCTTTGTCCCTGGGGCCTACAATGAGCAGTTCTTC,CASSFVPGAYNEQFF
TRBV27,NA,TRBJ2-7,14,NA,TGTGCCAGCAGTTTATTGGGGGAGTCATACGAGCAGTACTTC,CASSLLGESYEQYF
TRBV20-1,NA,TRBJ2-3,14,NA,TGCAGTGTGGAAGGACTTGCCTTCACAGATACGCAGTATTTT,CSVEGLAFTDTQYF
TRBV20-1,many,TRBJ2-3,13,NA,TGCAGTCCAACATACAGGGTAACAGATACGCAGTATTTT,CSPTYRVTDTQYF
TRBV7-3,NA,TRBJ1-1,14,NA,TGTGCCAGCAGCTTAACCTATGGGTACACTGAAGCTTTCTTT,CASSLTYGYTEAFF
TRBV11-2,NA,TRBJ2-6,16,NA,TGTGCCAGCAGCTTAAGACCGTTATCTGGGGCCAACGTCCTGACTTTC,CASSLRPLSGANVLTF
TRBV4-2,many,TRBJ2-2,16,NA,TGTGCCAGCAGCCAAGATCCAGGGGAAGACACCGGGGAGCTGTTTTTT,CASSQDPGEDTGELFF
TRBV5-1,many,TRBJ1-1,15,TRBD1,TGCGCCAGCAGCTCGAGGACAGGGGGAGTCACTGAAGCTTTCTTT,CASSSRTGGVTEAFF
TRBV6-1,NA,TRBJ1-4,14,TRBD1,TGTGCCAGCAGCAGACAGGGGGGGGGTGAAAAACTGTTTTTT,CASSRQGGGEKLFF
TRBV7-9,many,TRBJ1-4,14,NA,TGTGCCAGCAGCCGGAGTGGGGCGGATGAAAAACTGTTTTTT,CASSRSGADEKLFF
TRBV6-1,many,TRBJ2-7,13,NA,TGTGCCAGCAGGGAGGGGGCAACCTACGAGCAGTACTTC,CASREGATYEQYF
TRBV20-1,many,TRBJ2-4,13,NA,TGCAGTGTCTCGACTCCAGCCAAAAACATTCAGTACTTC,CSVSTPAKNIQYF
TRBV4-3,few,TRBJ2-1,17,NA,TGCGCCAGCAGCCAAGCGAGCGGTTTAATGGGCTACAATGAGCAGTTCTTC,CASSQASGLMGYNEQFF
TRBV29-1,many,TRBJ2-7,13,TRBD2,TGCAGCGTTCGACGGGGGGATGACTACGAGCAGTACTTC,CSVRRGDDYEQYF
TRBV7-2,many,TRBJ2-3,15,NA,TGTGCCAGCAGCTTGAGACGGACTAGCACAGATACGCAGTATTTT,CASSLRRTSTDTQYF
TRBV20-1,many,TRBJ2-7,15,NA,TGCAGTGCTAAACGCGGGACGCCCCTCTCCTACGAGCAGTACTTC,CSAKRGTPLSYEQYF
TRBV27,many,TRBJ2-3,15,TRBD2,TGTGCCAGCAGTTTATGGCTAGCGGCCACAGATACGCAGTATTTT,CASSLWLAATDTQYF
TRBV5-1,many,TRBJ1-2,17,TRBD1,TGCGCCAGCAGCTTACGTTTACAGGGGCCTGGGAACTATGGCTACACCTTC,CASSLRLQGPGNYGYTF
TRBV28,many,TRBJ2-7,13,NA,TGTGCCAGCAGTTTGTTCCAGAGGCTGGGGCAGTACTTC,CASSLFQRLGQYF
TRBV4-3,many,TRBJ2-1,15,TRBD1,TGCGCCAGCAGGATTGACAGGGAACTTTACAATGAGCAGTTCTTC,CASRIDRELYNEQFF
TRBV28,many,TRBJ2-1,15,TRBD2,TGTGCCAGCAGTTCTGCAGCGGGAGAAAATTATGAGCAGTTCTTC,CASSSAAGENYEQFF
TRBV10-2,many,TRBJ2-7,17,NA,TGCGCCAGCAGTGAGTTTGCAGGGACCCTTGTTAAGAACGAGCAGTACTTC,CASSEFAGTLVKNEQYF
TRBV20-1,many,TRBJ1-1,13,NA,TGCAGTGCCGAGTTCTCAGGGAACACTGAAGCTTTCTTT,CSAEFSGNTEAFF
TRBV24-1,many,TRBJ1-5,13,NA,TGTGCCACCAGTGATTCCGCTGATCAGCCCCAGCATTTT,CATSDSADQPQHF
TRBV20-1,NA,TRBJ2-5,14,NA,TGCAGTGCTGCCTCGGGACCCCCGCAAGAGACCCAGTACTTC,CSAASGPPQETQYF
TRBV5-1,many,TRBJ1-1,13,NA,TGCGCCAGCAGATACCCGGAAAGCACTGAAGCTTTCTTT,CASRYPESTEAFF
TRBV5-1,many,TRBJ1-1,15,NA,TGCGCCAGCAGCTTTGACGACATCTTAACCACTGAAGCTTTCTTT,CASSFDDILTTEAFF
TRBV7-2,many,TRBJ2-7,14,NA,TGTGCCAGCAGCTTGGGGGGCATTATCTACGAGCAGTACTTC,CASSLGGIIYEQYF
TRBV20-1,many,TRBJ1-5,12,NA,TGCAGTGCTGAATATAGCAATCAGCCCCAGCATTTT,CSAEYSNQPQHF